Following are 15 T cell receptor beta chains from one sample sequenced in a study of T cell responses to AZD1222 COVID-19 vaccine. Some clones are missing from TCRdb's copy, which holds only in-frame ones; the method was immunoSEQ multiplex PCR. The sample lists about 85,000 clones, about 86% occurring once. The source was peripheral blood, collected on day 0 of AZD1222 vaccination. The receptors shown here come from an adult in good health.

The rearrangement links TRBV29-1 to TRBJ2-1; D gene uncertain. V lost 1 base to trimming and J lost 13 bases, with 11 bases between them. Germline CDR1 is SQVTM and CDR2 is ANQGSEA. This CDR3 spans 11 amino acids. The CDR3 DNA reads as TGCAGCGTTGAAGGGGTAAAGAGACAGTTCTTC. Its translation: CSVEGVKRQFF.

This chain links TRBV7-9 with TRBJ2-7, with 9 bases matching TRBD1. J gave up 3 bases and V 2 bases, and 5 bases lay outside the gene matches. The CDR3 runs to 15 residues. Germline loops: CDR1 SEHNR, CDR2 FQNEAQ (reference sequence). CDR3 sequence (DNA): TGTGCCAGCAGCTTACCGGACAGGGGCCGCTACGAGCAGTACTTC. Translated, it gives CASSLPDRGRYEQYF. Looking up the rest from reference TRBV7-9 and TRBJ2-7 gives the full variable domain: DTGVSQNPRHKITKRGQNVTFRCDPISEHNRLYWYRQTLGQGPEFLTYFQNEAQLEKSRLLSDRFSAERPKGSFSTLEIQRTEQGDSAMYLCASSLPDRGRYEQYFGPGTRLTVT.

This chain connects TRBV6-5 to TRBJ1-2; maybe TRBD1 (6 bases). Germline V gene lookup returns CDR1 MNHEY and CDR2 SVGAGI. V was cut by 6 bases and J by 5 bases, with 16 bases left in between. CDR3 length equals 14 residues. The CDR3 DNA is TGTGCCAGCAGGCTGGGGGGCGCGGATTATGGCTACACCTTC. It is translated as CASRLGGADYGYTF.

This clone appeared once. The J gene is TRBJ2-2, the V gene TRBV19; 9 bases match TRBD2. The ends lost 8 bases at V and 4 bases at J; junction bases unmatched: 8. The CDR3 consists of 15 residues. The germline V gene encodes CDR1 LNHDA and CDR2 SQIVND (reference sequence). The CDR3 here is CASRSGRGVTGELFF. Here the CDR3 DNA reads TGTGCCAGTCGTAGCGGGAGAGGCGTCACCGGGGAGCTGTTTTTT.

The CDR3 loop is CASSFDRGNTGELFF. The CDR3 nucleotides are TGTGCCAGCAGCTTTGACAGGGGGAACACCGGGGAGCTGTTTTTT. The V call is TRBV7-3, the J call TRBJ2-2; 8 nucleotides match TRBD1. This CDR3 comprises 15 residues. J lost 1 base, V lost 3 bases, and 1 base had no gene match. The germline V gene has CDR1 SGHTA and CDR2 FQGTGA. The whole variable domain, filled in from reference TRBV7-3 and TRBJ2-2, reads GAGVSQTPSNKVTEKGKYVELRCDPISGHTALYWYRQSLGQGPEFLIYFQGTGAADDSGLPNDRFFAVRPEGSVSTLKIQRTERGDSAVYLCASSFDRGNTGELFFGEGSRLTVL.

The V gene is TRBV29-1, the J gene TRBJ2-7; 9 positions match TRBD2. V lost 2 bases and J lost 2; bases outside the gene matches: 1. Germline V gene sequence: CDR1 SQVTM, CDR2 ANQGSEA. This CDR3 comprises 13 residues. The CDR3 DNA reads as TGCAGCGTTGAACCTAGCGGGACCTACGAGCAGTACTTC. This codes for CSVEPSGTYEQYF.

The rearrangement links TRBV3-1 (or the pseudogene TRBV3-2) to TRBJ2-7; TRBD1 agrees at 9 bases. The CDR3 contains 16 residues. J gave up 4 bases and V 3 bases, and 10 bases lay outside the gene matches. Germline V gene data show CDR1 as LGHDT and CDR2 as YNNKEL (reference sequence). The CDR3, as DNA: TGTGCCAGCAGCCAGGAAGCCGGGACAGGGCAGTACGAGCAGTACTTC. As protein: CASSQEAGTGQYEQYF.

The chain has TRBV7-3 and TRBJ2-3, with TRBD1 as a possible D gene (6 bases). The CDR3 covers 15 residues. V was trimmed by 5 bases and J by 3 bases, leaving 15 bases between them. From germline, CDR1 is SGHTA and CDR2 FQGTGA. This CDR3 reads CASSVSGDITDTQYF. In nucleotides, the CDR3 is TGTGCCAGCAGCGTTTCAGGGGATATAACAGATACGCAGTATTTT.

This rearrangement joins TRBV28 to TRBJ1-2, with D tentatively TRBD1 (6 bases). The germline V gene has CDR1 MDHEN and CDR2 SYDVKM. This CDR3 contains 14 residues. V lost 2 bases and J 2 bases, leaving 9 bases between the germline ends. The chain's CDR3 is CASSLPTGNYGYTF. The CDR3 region has the DNA TGTGCCAGCAGTTTACCCACAGGGAACTATGGCTACACCTTC.

The CDR3 coding sequence is TGTGCCAGCAGCTTAGAGACGGCCAACTATGGCTACACCTTC. Amino acids: CASSLETANYGYTF. The chain links TRBV7-9 to TRBJ1-2; D is undetermined. CDR1 is SEHNR, CDR2 FQNEAQ, per germline (reference sequence). CDR3 size: 14 residues. Trimming left V 1 base short and J 2 bases short, with 8 bases between.

The V call is TRBV27, the J call TRBJ2-2, with 8 bases matching TRBD2. The CDR3 runs to 17 residues. Trimming at V came to 7 bases and at J to 8 bases, leaving 18 bases not matched to a gene. Germline CDR1 is MNHEY and CDR2 is SMNVEV (reference sequence). For the CDR3, the DNA is TGTGCCAGCACCACTCAACCCCGTAGCGGGAAAAGGGGGGAGCTGTTTTTT. This encodes CASTTQPRSGKRGELFF.

The rearrangement links TRBV11-2 to TRBJ1-6; D is uncertain. Germline V gene lookup returns CDR1 SGHAT and CDR2 FQNNGV. V gave up 0 bases and J gave up 10 bases, with 7 bases separating them. CDR3 size: 13 residues. This CDR3 is CASSLDRRSPLHF. The CDR3 coding sequence is TGTGCCAGCAGCTTAGATCGGAGATCACCCCTCCACTTT.

The chain employs TRBV7-3 and TRBJ2-7; 8 bases align to TRBD1. Germline assignment: CDR1 SGHTA and CDR2 FQGTGA. The junction had 9 bases not matched to a gene; V was cut back by 4 bases and J by 7 bases. The length of the CDR3 is 14 residues. The CDR3 loop reads CASSSWDRPGEQYF. The CDR3, as DNA: TGTGCCAGCAGCTCCTGGGACAGGCCCGGGGAGCAGTACTTC.

The chain links TRBV19 to TRBJ2-3; 14 bases agree with TRBD2. This CDR3 spans 17 amino acids. Trimming cost V 2 bases and J 2 bases; bases outside gene matches: 3. Germline CDR1 and CDR2: LNHDA and SQIVND (reference sequence). The CDR3 sequence: CASSIPGLAGVTDTQYF. CDR3 sequence (DNA): TGTGCCAGTAGTATACCGGGACTAGCGGGAGTCACAGATACGCAGTATTTT. Looking up the rest from reference TRBV19 and TRBJ2-3 gives the full variable domain: DGGITQSPKYLFRKEGQNVTLSCEQNLNHDAMYWYRQDPGQGLRLIYYSQIVNDFQKGDIAEGYSVSREKKESFPLTVTSAQKNPTAFYLCASSIPGLAGVTDTQYFGPGTRLTVL.

The V and J genes are TRBV19 and TRBJ1-5; no clear D. This CDR3 contains 15 residues. Germline CDR1 is LNHDA and CDR2 is SQIVND (reference sequence). Trimming shortened V by 4 bases and J by 0 bases, and 10 bases separated the two germline ends. The CDR3 DNA follows: TGTGCCAGTAGTAGAACAGCATATAGCAATCAGCCCCAGCATTTT. Protein product: CASSRTAYSNQPQHF.